This TCR beta chain was observed in a study of T cell responses to AZD1222 COVID-19 vaccine. Regarding the study as a whole: Across spike, vaccine-associated CD4 TCRs were found, dominant at 160-218 and 743-854. Females outnumbered males among donors, who were mostly white British; clonal diversity was possibly underestimated. Repertoire sampling happened only post peak T cell response.

Measured with immunoSEQ multiplex PCR; TCRdb has only the in-frame clones, and not every one. The sample carries 110,000 or so clones, 85% to 90% recorded once. The CDR3 spans 14 residues. Germline lookup yields CDR1 MDHEN and CDR2 SYDVKM. The V end lost 6 bases, the J end lost 3 bases, and 15 bases lay between the germline ends. A note on this clone: Its antigen is currently unknown.

Second doses that came at about 4 or about 12 weeks were put together. The sequencing here drew on peripheral blood, taken 28 days after the second AZD1222 dose. The J gene is TRBJ2-7, the V gene TRBV28; D might be TRBD1 (5 bases). The TCR comes from an adult who received the AZD1222 COVID-19 vaccine. CDR3 coding DNA: TGTGCCAGCAGCGGACACCCCGGCGGCTACGAGCAGTACTTC. Amino acid sequence: CASSGHPGGYEQYF.